This note documents a single TCR beta chain sequence. As yet, its antigen is unknown. The data were taken from a study of shared clonotypes between healthy human individuals. Points from the study as a whole: A reduction in generation probabilities was seen for non-shared clonotypes relative to those shared by all four donors.

Only in-frame clones appear in the TCRdb table, and some are missing; sequencing was by immunoSEQ multiplex PCR. This table has over 850,000 clones, around 82% appearing once. Donation came from healthy HIV-negative adults that had no recent acute infections or vaccinations. CDR1 and CDR2 (germline): SGHNT, YYREEE (reference sequence). CDR3 length equals 16 residues. The junction had 7 bases not matched to a gene; V was cut back by 4 bases and J by 4 bases. V and J are TRBV5-4 and TRBJ2-1, with TRBD2 matching over 11 bases. The TCR originated in a man aged 18 to 30 in good health. Some clones in this sample may be carry-over from other donors' samples. The sample consisted of memory CD4+ T cells from PBMCs. Noted subset: CD45RA-negative fraction. This CDR3 reads CASSPRGLAEYNEQFF. The DNA of the CDR3 is TGTGCCAGCAGCCCGCGGGGACTAGCGGAGTACAATGAGCAGTTCTTC.